This is a list of T cell receptor beta chains from one sample in a study of cytomegalovirus exposure and HLA in healthy donors. Assay used: immunoSEQ multiplex PCR; TCRdb lists only in-frame clones, some missing. The table includes hundreds of thousands of clones, around 86% detected once. The material sequenced was PBMCs. Every receptor here comes from a woman aged 25 to 45 in good health and CMV-seropositive. Each CDR3 is given without its conserved first and last residue. The D gene is left open where the match is weak.

CDR3 protein,V gene,D gene,J gene
ASGSQGIYGYT,TRBV28,-,TRBJ1-2
AISESVSPNYGYT,TRBV10-3,-,TRBJ1-2
ASKFASGSPSSYEQY,TRBV28,TRBD2,TRBJ2-7
ASSFKGQVNTEAF,TRBV7-9,-,TRBJ1-1
ASSLPTPGQGAYEQY,TRBV5-1,TRBD1,TRBJ2-7
ASSGTSGRGDYEQY,TRBV7-9,TRBD2,TRBJ2-7
ASSRGQQRF,TRBV19,TRBD1,TRBJ1-2
ASSLAAEGQSKPQH,TRBV5-6,TRBD1,TRBJ1-5
ASSLNRGLSTEAF,TRBV7-6,TRBD1,TRBJ1-1
ASSKGAGTAFNEQF,TRBV19,TRBD1,TRBJ2-1